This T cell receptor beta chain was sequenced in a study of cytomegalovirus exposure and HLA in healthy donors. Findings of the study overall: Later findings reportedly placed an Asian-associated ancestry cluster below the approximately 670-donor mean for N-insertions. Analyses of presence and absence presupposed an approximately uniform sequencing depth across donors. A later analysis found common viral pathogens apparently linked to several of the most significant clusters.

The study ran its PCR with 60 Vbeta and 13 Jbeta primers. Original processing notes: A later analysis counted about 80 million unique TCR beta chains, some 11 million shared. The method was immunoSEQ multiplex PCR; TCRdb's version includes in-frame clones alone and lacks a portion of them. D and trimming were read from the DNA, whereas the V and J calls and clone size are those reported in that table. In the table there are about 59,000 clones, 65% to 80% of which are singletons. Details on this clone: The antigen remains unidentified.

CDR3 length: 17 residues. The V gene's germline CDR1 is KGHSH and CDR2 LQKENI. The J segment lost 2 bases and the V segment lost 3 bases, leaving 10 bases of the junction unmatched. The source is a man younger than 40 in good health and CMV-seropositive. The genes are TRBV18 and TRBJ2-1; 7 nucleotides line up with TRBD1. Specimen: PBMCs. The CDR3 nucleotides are TGTGCCAGCTCACCCCGCCCGTCCGGGACAGCCTACAATGAGCAGTTCTTC. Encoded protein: CASSPRPSGTAYNEQFF.